The clone carrying this T cell receptor (beta chain) occurred many times. This specimen comes from a study of control samples from healthy donors and cancer patients. Unmatched junction bases numbered 5, after V lost 6 bases and J lost 4 bases. In germline, CDR1 is LNHDA, CDR2 SQIVND (reference sequence). The CDR3 is made up of 13 amino acids. Method: immunoSEQ multiplex PCR; TCRdb's copy keeps in-frame clones and lacks some. This table has some 95,000 clones, around three quarters appearing once. This chain joins TRBV19 and TRBJ1-1; 7 nucleotides match TRBD1. The source is a woman in her thirties in good health. The specimen was blood. The DNA for the CDR3 is TGTGCCAGTAGAAGACAGGGAATCACTGAAGCTTTCTTT. It codes for CASRRQGITEAFF.